This is a list of T cell receptor beta chains from one sample in a study of control samples from healthy donors and cancer patients. The method was immunoSEQ multiplex PCR; TCRdb's version includes in-frame clones alone and lacks a portion of them. This sample carries roughly 90,000 clones, about 89% of them seen once, and the ten largest clones take over 8.5%. Sequencing was done on a sample of PBMCs. Receptor source: a woman in her 50s with colorectal cancer. CDR3s include the opening cysteine and the closing phenylalanine or tryptophan. The D gene is left open where the match is weak. Some rows mark clone size as missing; the rest say once, few, many or name a class of expanded clone.

CDR3aa,CDR3nt,abundance,d_gene,v_gene,j_gene
CAISGSVTDTQYF,TGTGCCATCAGTGGGTCAGTTACAGATACGCAGTATTTT,NA,NA,TRBV10-3,TRBJ2-3
CASSPTGLSYNEQFF,TGTGCCAGCAGCCCAACAGGGCTTTCCTACAATGAGCAGTTCTTC,NA,NA,TRBV7-2,TRBJ2-1
CAWSSTDEQFF,TGTGCCTGGAGTTCAACCGATGAGCAGTTCTTC,NA,NA,TRBV30,TRBJ2-1
CASSPRHEDYGYTF,TGTGCCAGCTCACCACGACATGAGGACTATGGCTACACCTTC,NA,NA,TRBV18,TRBJ1-2
CASSQEETQYF,TGTGCCAGCAGCCAAGAAGAGACCCAGTACTTC,NA,NA,TRBV3-1/TRBV3-2,TRBJ2-5
CASSEGSRETQYF,TGCGCCAGCAGTGAAGGCAGTCGAGAGACCCAGTACTTC,NA,NA,TRBV10-1,TRBJ2-5
CASRYREGYTF,TGTGCCAGCAGGTACAGGGAGGGCTACACCTTC,NA,NA,TRBV28,TRBJ1-2
CASSLIAGNEQFF,TGTGCCAGCAGCTTAATCGCCGGCAATGAGCAGTTCTTC,NA,NA,TRBV7-3,TRBJ2-1
CASSAQGNYGYTF,TGTGCCAGCAGCGCCCAGGGAAACTATGGCTACACCTTC,NA,NA,TRBV7-3,TRBJ1-2
CASSQVPGQGSVTEAFF,TGTGCCAGCAGCCAAGTCCCGGGACAGGGTTCGGTCACTGAAGCTTTCTTT,NA,TRBD1,TRBV3-1/TRBV3-2,TRBJ1-1
CASSESGPWNNSPLHF,TGTGCCAGCAGTGAATCGGGCCCCTGGAACAATTCACCCCTCCACTTT,NA,NA,TRBV2,TRBJ1-6
CASSQQGGHYGYTF,TGTGCCAGCAGCCAACAGGGGGGGCACTATGGCTACACCTTC,NA,TRBD1,TRBV3-1/TRBV3-2,TRBJ1-2
CASSISGENSPLHF,TGTGCCAGTAGTATTTCAGGGGAGAATTCACCCCTCCACTTT,NA,NA,TRBV19,TRBJ1-6
CASSQYGAGTRGQTQYF,TGTGCCAGCAGCCAATATGGAGCCGGGACTAGGGGGCAGACCCAGTACTTC,NA,NA,TRBV3-1/TRBV3-2,TRBJ2-5
CASSPWSANTGELFF,TGTGCCAGCTCACCCTGGAGCGCGAACACCGGGGAGCTGTTTTTT,NA,NA,TRBV18,TRBJ2-2
CASSQQGATGYTF,TGTGCCAGCAGCCAACAGGGGGCAACTGGCTACACCTTC,once,TRBD1,TRBV4-2,TRBJ1-2
CASSQVTPGNQPQHF,TGTGCCAGCAGCCAGGTAACTCCGGGCAATCAGCCCCAGCATTTT,once,NA,TRBV28,TRBJ1-5
CASSLGATNEKLFF,TGCGCCAGCAGCTTGGGAGCAACTAATGAAAAACTGTTTTTT,NA,NA,TRBV5-1,TRBJ1-4
CAISPGTGSGNTIYF,TGTGCCATCAGCCCCGGGACAGGCTCTGGAAACACCATATATTTT,once,TRBD1,TRBV10-3,TRBJ1-3
CASSITGDPKNIQYF,TGTGCCAGTAGTATTACAGGGGACCCCAAAAACATTCAGTACTTC,NA,TRBD1,TRBV19,TRBJ2-4
CASSPNNLAGSNTGELFF,TGTGCCAGCTCACCGAACAACCTAGCGGGTTCGAACACCGGGGAGCTGTTTTTT,NA,TRBD2,TRBV18,TRBJ2-2
CASSSSGQGMDEQFF,TGCGCCAGCAGTTCCTCAGGACAGGGGATGGATGAGCAGTTCTTC,NA,TRBD1,TRBV10-1,TRBJ2-1
CASSPRAWDGDTQYF,TGTGCCAGCAGCCCCCGGGCCTGGGATGGGGATACGCAGTATTTT,NA,NA,TRBV11-1,TRBJ2-3
CASSQVLRGDTEAFF,TGCGCCAGCAGCCAAGTTTTAAGAGGGGACACTGAAGCTTTCTTT,NA,NA,TRBV4-1,TRBJ1-1
CASSVGGRGRDGYTF,TGTGCCAGCAGCGTGGGAGGAAGGGGGCGCGATGGCTACACCTTC,once,TRBD1,TRBV9,TRBJ1-2
CASSQDYMDSNYGYTF,TGCGCCAGCAGCCAAGATTATATGGACAGTAACTATGGCTACACCTTC,NA,NA,TRBV10-2,TRBJ1-2
CASSPPGTSGDNEQFF,TGTGCCAGCAGCCCGCCCGGGACTAGCGGGGATAATGAGCAGTTCTTC,NA,TRBD2,TRBV7-8,TRBJ2-1
CASSLDRVGGYTF,TGTGCCAGCAGCTTAGACAGGGTGGGAGGCTACACCTTC,NA,NA,TRBV7-2,TRBJ1-2
CASSPGTGSGNTIYF,TGTGCCAGCAGCCCCGGGACAGGGTCTGGAAACACCATATATTTT,NA,TRBD1,TRBV14,TRBJ1-3
CASRGPYSNQPQHF,TGTGCCAGCAGAGGACCGTATAGCAATCAGCCCCAGCATTTT,medium-sized,NA,TRBV27,TRBJ1-5
CASSQGLAGNTQYF,TGTGCCAGCAGCCAAGGACTAGCAGGAAATACGCAGTATTTT,NA,TRBD2,TRBV7-2,TRBJ2-3
CASSPAQWKTGAVFF,TGTGCCAGCAGTCCAGCCCAGTGGAAAACAGGGGCCGTGTTCTTC,NA,TRBD1,TRBV3-1/TRBV3-2,TRBJ2-1
CASSPGGANEQFF,TGTGCCAGCAGCCCGGGGGGGGCCAATGAGCAGTTCTTC,NA,TRBD2,TRBV5-4,TRBJ2-1
CASSLEGNTEAFF,TGTGCCAGCAGCTTAGAGGGGAACACTGAAGCTTTCTTT,NA,NA,TRBV7-3,TRBJ1-1
CASSRQGDEQFF,TGTGCCAGCAGTAGACAGGGGGATGAGCAGTTCTTC,NA,TRBD1,TRBV12-3/TRBV12-4,TRBJ2-1
CASSTGFRNEKLFF,TGTGCCAGCAGTACAGGGTTCCGAAATGAAAAACTGTTTTTT,NA,NA,TRBV6-6,TRBJ1-4
CASSKAGGDQPQHF,TGTGCCAGCAGCAAAGCAGGGGGGGATCAGCCCCAGCATTTT,NA,NA,TRBV21-1,TRBJ1-5
CASTDGLGHEQFF,TGTGCCAGCACCGACGGACTAGGCCATGAGCAGTTCTTC,NA,TRBD2,TRBV6-5,TRBJ2-1
CASSEYKGTETQYF,TGTGCCAGCAGTGAATATAAGGGTACAGAGACCCAGTACTTC,NA,NA,TRBV25-1,TRBJ2-5
CASSYRDRGPFF,TGTGCCAGCAGTTACCGGGACAGGGGCCCTTTCTTT,NA,TRBD1,TRBV6-5,TRBJ1-1
CATRASQGGYNEQFF,TGTGCCACCAGAGCATCACAGGGAGGATACAATGAGCAGTTCTTC,few,NA,TRBV24-1,TRBJ2-1
CACEGSSYNSPLHF,TGTGCCTGTGAGGGAAGCTCCTATAATTCACCCCTCCACTTT,NA,NA,TRBV30,TRBJ1-6
CASSPRAFAGNGYTF,TGTGCCAGCAGCCCCCGGGCCTTCGCGGGTAACGGCTACACCTTC,NA,NA,TRBV7-2,TRBJ1-2
CASSQDLGYSGNTIYF,TGCGCCAGCAGCCAAGATTTGGGCTACTCTGGAAACACCATATATTTT,NA,NA,TRBV4-1,TRBJ1-3
CASSRTGLEQFF,TGTGCCAGCAGCAGGACAGGGTTGGAGCAGTTCTTC,NA,TRBD1,TRBV6-2/TRBV6-3,TRBJ2-1
CSGMGTGDRYEAFF,TGCAGCGGGATGGGGACAGGGGACCGGTATGAAGCTTTCTTT,NA,TRBD1,TRBV29-1,TRBJ1-1
CASSLEQGGNSPLHF,TGTGCCAGCTCATTAGAACAGGGGGGTAATTCACCCCTCCACTTT,NA,TRBD1,TRBV18,TRBJ1-6
CASSYGVGYTF,TGTGCCAGCAGTTACGGTGTGGGCTACACCTTC,NA,NA,TRBV6-6,TRBJ1-2
CASSSSGTGYVRQYF,TGTGCCAGCAGTTCCTCCGGGACAGGTTATGTTAGGCAGTATTTT,NA,TRBD1,TRBV7-2,TRBJ2-3
CATGQGTDTQYF,TGTGCCACCGGTCAGGGGACAGATACGCAGTATTTT,NA,NA,TRBV15,TRBJ2-3